Below are 18 T cell receptor beta chains sequenced from a single sample in a study of CD8 T cells in ankylosing spondylitis. In TCRdb, the 5' RACE reads were re-called with MiXCR into one record per CDR3 protein. The sample carries some 350,000 distinct CDR3 sequences, approximately 14% recorded once. Sequenced: blood, either unsorted or a sorted T cell fraction (not recorded which). The receptors were sampled from a male donor with ankylosing spondylitis or in good health (not recorded which).

This chain joins TRBV5-6 and TRBJ2-3, with 7 bases fitting TRBD1. Germline V gene data show CDR1 as SGHDT and CDR2 as YYEEEE. V lost 3 bases to trimming and J lost 2 bases; unmatched junction nucleotides: 6. This CDR3 has 15 amino acids. CDR3 nucleotide sequence: TGTGCCAGCAGCTATCGACAGGGTTACACAGATACGCAGTATTTT. The encoded protein is CASSYRQGYTDTQYF.

The chain's CDR3 is CASTGGRTTEAFF. CDR3 nucleotide sequence: TGTGCCAGCACCGGGGGGCGGACCACTGAAGCTTTCTTT. This rearrangement joins TRBV12-3 or TRBV12-4 to TRBJ1-1; D is perhaps TRBD1 (6 bases). V dropped 7 bases and J dropped 4 bases, with 13 bases sitting between them. The CDR3 consists of 13 residues.

The chain has TRBV2 and TRBJ1-4; D not resolved. The CDR3 has 13 residues. Looked up from germline, CDR1 is SNHLY and CDR2 is FYNNEI. Trimming took off 6 bases at V and 0 bases at J, with 5 bases between the two ends. The CDR3 coding sequence is TGTGCCAGCAGCTTTTCAACTAATGAAAAACTGTTTTTT. It codes for CASSFSTNEKLFF.

This clonotype was counted only a few times. The chain carries TRBV20-1 and TRBJ2-2, with a tentative D call TRBD2 (6 bases). Germline CDR1 and CDR2: DFQATT and SNEGSKA (reference sequence). Trimming shortened V by 2 bases and J by 4 bases, and 14 bases separated the two germline ends. The CDR3 has 15 amino acids. The CDR3 spells CSARSREFLTGELFF. The CDR3 DNA sequence: TGCAGTGCTAGAAGTCGGGAGTTCCTCACCGGGGAGCTGTTTTTT.

This clonotype was seen more than once but under ten times. The V call is TRBV7-2, the J call TRBJ1-1; no definite D call. Germline V lookup: CDR1 SGHTA, CDR2 FQGNSA. This CDR3 region has 14 residues. V lost 5 bases, J lost 6 bases, and 16 bases lay in between. The chain's CDR3 is CASSPIVGMAEAFF. CDR3 in DNA: TGTGCCAGCAGCCCCATTGTTGGGATGGCTGAAGCTTTCTTT.

This clonotype showed up just a few times. The chain employs TRBV10-3 and TRBJ2-7; 9 nucleotides agree with TRBD1. Germline trimming cut 5 bases from V and 1 base from J; bases unmatched to any gene: 9. The CDR3 consists of 16 residues. Germline CDR1 and CDR2: ENHRY and SYGVKD. The CDR3 loop reads CAISPAGTGISYEQYF. CDR3 bases: TGTGCCATCAGTCCGGCGGGGACAGGGATTTCCTACGAGCAGTACTTC.

In its sample, this clonotype was seen many times. The chain employs TRBV12-3 or TRBV12-4 and TRBJ2-2, with D possibly called TRBD1 or TRBD2 (6 bases each). Trimming cost V 8 bases and J 4 bases, with 14 bases left between them. The CDR3 totals 14 residues. Here the CDR3 DNA reads TGTGCCAGCTCCTCCTGGGGGGCCACCGGGGAGCTGTTTTTT. It is translated as CASSSWGATGELFF.

This clonotype has more than one count but fewer than ten. The CDR3 sequence is CASSLMASAHNEQFF. CDR3 in DNA: TGTGCCAGCAGCTTAATGGCTAGCGCTCACAATGAGCAGTTCTTC. This sequence joins TRBV7-2 and TRBJ2-1; weak D call: TRBD2 (6 bases). This CDR3 is built from 15 residues. Trimming removed 2 bases from V and 5 bases from J, with 13 bases in between. CDR1 is SGHTA, CDR2 FQGNSA, per germline.

The chain joins TRBV12-3 or TRBV12-4 to TRBJ1-5; 8 bases map to TRBD1. The CDR3 extends over 13 amino acids. Germline trimming cut 6 bases from V and 7 bases from J; bases unmatched to any gene: 5. The chain's CDR3 is CASREQGGQPQHF. Here the CDR3 DNA reads TGTGCCAGCAGAGAACAGGGGGGCCAGCCCCAGCATTTT.

This clonotype showed up many times. This sequence joins TRBV5-1 and TRBJ1-1; 7 bases are shared with TRBD1. The CDR3 sequence is 14 residues long. V dropped 2 bases and J dropped 3; count of bases not matched to a gene: 4. CDR1 and CDR2 (germline): SGHRS, YFSETQ. The CDR3 is CASSFRTGDTEAFF. The CDR3 nucleotides are TGCGCCAGCAGCTTCCGGACAGGAGACACTGAAGCTTTCTTT.

The chain links TRBV5-6 to TRBJ1-4; D uncertain. V lost 4 bases and J lost 3, with 16 bases in between. The CDR3 is 16 amino acids. Germline CDR1 reads SGHDT; CDR2 reads YYEEEE. The CDR3 region is CASSPRGSGANEKLFF. Here the CDR3 DNA reads TGTGCCAGCAGCCCTCGCGGCTCCGGGGCTAATGAAAAACTGTTTTTT.

There are many counts of this clonotype. The chain recombines TRBV5-1 with TRBJ2-5, with 7 bases identical to TRBD1. The CDR3 sequence is 14 residues long. Trimming took 0 bases from V and 2 from J; bases not matched to a gene: 1. Germline CDR1 is SGHRS and CDR2 is YFSETQ. The CDR3 loop reads CASSLGGQQETQYF. CDR3 nucleotide sequence: TGCGCCAGCAGCTTGGGGGGACAGCAAGAGACCCAGTACTTC.

This rearrangement joins TRBV12-3 or TRBV12-4 to TRBJ1-6, with D possibly matching TRBD1 (6 bases). CDR3 size: 15 residues. V was cut by 4 bases and J by 6 bases, with 13 bases left in between. The CDR3 sequence is CASSSAGGRNSPLHF. Here the CDR3 DNA reads TGTGCCAGCAGTTCTGCGGGGGGCCGTAATTCACCCCTCCACTTT.

This clonotype was counted a few times. The J gene is TRBJ2-7, the V gene TRBV12-3 or TRBV12-4, with 9 bases matching TRBD1. With V trimmed by 8 bases and J by 4 bases, 9 bases remained unmatched. The CDR3 totals 14 residues. The CDR3 DNA is TGTGCCAGCGCCCCCCGGGACAGGGCATACGAGCAGTACTTC. It is translated as CASAPRDRAYEQYF.

This clonotype was seen a few times. The chain joins TRBV20-1 to TRBJ2-5; 7 bases align to TRBD1. The germline V gene encodes CDR1 DFQATT and CDR2 SNEGSKA (reference sequence). This CDR3 region has 14 residues. The ends lost 3 bases at V and 2 bases at J; junction bases unmatched: 6. The CDR3 sequence is CSASRDSFQETQYF. The CDR3 DNA reads TGCAGTGCTAGCCGGGACAGCTTTCAAGAGACCCAGTACTTC.

The chain couples TRBV5-1 to TRBJ2-1, with D tentatively TRBD1 (5 bases). The V end lost 0 bases, the J end lost 3 bases, and 13 bases lay between the germline ends. Germline V gives CDR1 SGHRS, CDR2 YFSETQ. The CDR3 has 16 residues. CDR3 bases: TGCGCCAGCAGCTTGGCCGCAGGGCAAGGCTACAATGAGCAGTTCTTC. It specifies CASSLAAGQGYNEQFF.

This clonotype has just a few counts. The chain employs TRBV25-1 and TRBJ2-2, with 14 positions matching TRBD2. The CDR3 length is 16 residues. Germline V gene data show CDR1 as MGHDK and CDR2 as SYGVNS. Trimming took 6 bases from V and 3 from J; bases not matched to a gene: 3. The CDR3 protein is CASRGLAGADTGELFF. CDR3 DNA sequence: TGTGCCAGCAGGGGACTAGCGGGAGCCGACACCGGGGAGCTGTTTTTT.

This chain links TRBV14 with TRBJ2-3; 11 bases match TRBD2. V was clipped by 3 bases and J by 10 bases; unmatched bases: 6. CDR3 length equals 14 residues. CDR1 is SGHDN, CDR2 FVKESK, per germline. CDR3 protein: CASSQAGTSGPQYF. CDR3 DNA: TGTGCCAGCAGCCAGGCCGGGACTAGCGGCCCGCAGTATTTT.